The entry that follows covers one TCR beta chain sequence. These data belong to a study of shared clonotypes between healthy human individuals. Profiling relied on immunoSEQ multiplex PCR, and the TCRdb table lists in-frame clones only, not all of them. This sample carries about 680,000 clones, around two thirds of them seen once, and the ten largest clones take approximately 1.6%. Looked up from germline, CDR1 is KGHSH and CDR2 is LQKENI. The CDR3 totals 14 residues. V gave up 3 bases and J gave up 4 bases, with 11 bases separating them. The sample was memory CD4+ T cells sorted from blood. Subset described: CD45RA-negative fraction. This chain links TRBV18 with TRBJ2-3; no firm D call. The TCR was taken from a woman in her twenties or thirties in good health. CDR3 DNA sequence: TGTGCCAGCTCACCTCGTGCAGAACCAGATACGCAGTATTTT. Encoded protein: CASSPRAEPDTQYF. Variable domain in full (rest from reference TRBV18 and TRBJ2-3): NAGVMQNPRHLVRRRGQEARLRCSPMKGHSHVYWYRQLPEEGLKFMVYLQKENIIDESGMPKERFSAEFPKEGPSILRIQQVVRGDSAAYFCASSPRAEPDTQYFGPGTRLTVL.